The 21 T cell receptor beta chains below come from one sample, sequenced in a study of OX40 agonist ivuxolimab in advanced cancers. The method was immunoSEQ multiplex PCR; TCRdb's version includes in-frame clones alone and lacks a portion of them. This table has 70,000 to 95,000 clones, around 92% appearing once. The specimen was CD4+ or CD8+ T cells sorted from blood, collected in a trial of the OX40 agonist ivuxolimab. The origin of the receptors is an adult with an advanced solid tumor such as melanoma, head and neck, liver or kidney cancer.

The chain carries TRBV1 and TRBJ1-5. TRBV1 is a pseudogene segment. There are 23 residues in the CDR3. The CDR3 bases are TGCACCAGCAGCCAAGAAGTGACTCTAGATGGGGGGAAGGGTAAAGCGGGCAATCAGCCCCAGCATTTT. Its translation: CTSSQEVTLDGGKGKAGNQPQHF.

The gene calls are TRBV28 and TRBJ1-4; no clear D. The germline V gene has CDR1 MDHEN and CDR2 SYDVKM. The CDR3 has 12 residues. Trimming cost V 4 bases and J 8 bases, with 8 bases left between them. The CDR3 sequence is CASSSGIEKLFF. The CDR3 coding sequence is TGTGCCAGCAGTTCGGGGATCGAAAAACTGTTTTTT.

V is TRBV5-4 and J is TRBJ1-3; D unresolved. V lost 0 bases to trimming and J lost 2 bases, with 6 bases between them. Germline V lookup: CDR1 SGHNT, CDR2 YYREEE (reference sequence). CDR3 length: 14 residues. The CDR3 DNA reads TGTGCCAGCAGCTTGGTGGGAACTGGAAACACCATATATTTT. Protein product: CASSLVGTGNTIYF. Complete variable domain (other parts from reference TRBV5-4 and TRBJ1-3): ETGVTQSPTHLIKTRGQQVTLRCSSQSGHNTVSWYQQALGQGPQFIFQYYREEENGRGNFPPRFSGLQFPNYSSELNVNALELDDSALYLCASSLVGTGNTIYFGEGSWLTVV.

The genes are TRBV5-8 and TRBJ1-2; 9 positions agree with TRBD1. V was clipped by 4 bases and J by 6 bases; unmatched bases: 10. CDR3 length equals 15 residues. Germline CDR1 and CDR2: SGHTS and YDEGEE. The CDR3 spells CASSTGTGIRDGYTF. CDR3 sequence (DNA): TGTGCCAGCAGCACCGGGACAGGGATTCGCGATGGCTACACCTTC.

This chain uses TRBV5-1 with TRBJ2-7, with D perhaps being TRBD1 or TRBD2 (5 bases each). Germline-derived CDR1 and CDR2 are SGHRS and YFSETQ. The V gene lost 1 base and the J gene lost 2 bases, with 10 bases spanning the gap. The CDR3 is made up of 14 amino acids. The CDR3: CASSLSGTTYEQYF. As DNA, the CDR3 is TGCGCCAGCAGCTTGTCAGGGACGACCTACGAGCAGTACTTC.

The chain joins TRBV6-4 to TRBJ2-1; 7 bases fit TRBD2. J was trimmed by 1 base and V by 4 bases; bases with no gene match: 16. Germline V gives CDR1 MRHNA, CDR2 SNTAGT. This CDR3 spans 19 amino acids. CDR3 protein: CASSGLLTSVKSSYNEQFF. The CDR3 DNA follows: TGTGCCAGCAGTGGCCTCCTCACTAGCGTCAAGTCTTCCTACAATGAGCAGTTCTTC.

This clone was found once. The chain joins TRBV6-5 to TRBJ2-7, with D perhaps TRBD2 (5 bases). Per the germline V gene, CDR1 is MNHEY and CDR2 is SVGAGI. The V gene lost 5 bases and the J gene lost 3 bases, with 5 bases spanning the gap. The CDR3 has 11 amino acids. CDR3 sequence reads: CASSDYYEQYF. The CDR3 nucleotides are TGTGCCAGCAGTGACTACTACGAGCAGTACTTC.

The chain links TRBV10-3 to TRBJ2-2, with D unclear. From germline, CDR1 is ENHRY and CDR2 SYGVKD. V was clipped by 6 bases and J by 1 base, with 9 bases between them. The CDR3 has 14 residues. The CDR3 nucleotides are TGTGCCATCAGACCCGACAAGAACACCGGGGAGCTGTTTTTT. Its translation is CAIRPDKNTGELFF.

The chain joins TRBV5-1 to TRBJ1-4; TRBD1 might be the D (5 bases). Per the germline V gene, CDR1 is SGHRS and CDR2 is YFSETQ. V lost 2 bases, J lost 7 bases, and 12 bases lay in between. The CDR3 is 14 amino acids. As DNA, the CDR3 is TGCGCCAGCAGCTTAATGGGGGAAGGTGAAAAACTGTTTTTT. The encoded protein is CASSLMGEGEKLFF.

The J gene is TRBJ2-4, the V gene TRBV28; 10 bases agree with TRBD1. CDR1 is MDHEN and CDR2 is SYDVKM in the germline V gene. The CDR3 runs 14 residues. V lost 8 bases to trimming and J lost 13 bases; unmatched junction nucleotides: 14. CDR3 in DNA: TGTGCCAGCCGACAGGGGGCTGCGCAACAAAAACAGTACTTC. Residues: CASRQGAAQQKQYF.

This clone appeared a few times. The genes are TRBV9 and TRBJ1-5; no firm D call. Trimming took 3 bases from V and 5 from J, leaving 9 bases between them. This CDR3 is 13 amino acids long. CDR1 and CDR2 from the germline V gene are SGDLS and YYNGEE. The CDR3 is CASSGGLDQPQHF. Here the CDR3 DNA reads TGTGCCAGCAGCGGAGGACTCGATCAGCCCCAGCATTTT.

This clone appeared a single time. The chain has TRBV25-1 and TRBJ2-3, with TRBD1 identical over 9 bases. Germline V CDR1 and CDR2: MGHDK, SYGVNS. The CDR3 sequence is 15 residues long. Trimming cost V 3 bases and J 3 bases; bases outside gene matches: 4. Here the CDR3 DNA reads TGTGCCAGCAGTGAGGACAGGGGAGGGACAGATACGCAGTATTTT. Residues: CASSEDRGGTDTQYF.

The rearrangement links TRBV5-1 to TRBJ1-5; a weak D match, TRBD1 (6 bases). There are 16 residues in the CDR3. From germline, CDR1 is SGHRS and CDR2 YFSETQ. V lost 4 bases, J lost 2 bases, and 16 bases lay in between. CDR3 sequence (DNA): TGCGCCAGCAGCCCTGGGGGGGGCACGCGCAATCAGCCCCAGCATTTT. It specifies CASSPGGGTRNQPQHF.

V gene TRBV6-5 combines with J gene TRBJ1-5, with D maybe TRBD1 (5 bases). The CDR3 runs to 15 residues. In germline, CDR1 is MNHEY, CDR2 SVGAGI. Trimming cost V 0 bases and J 7 bases, with 13 bases left between them. CDR3 in DNA: TGTGCCAGCAGTTACTCGAGAGGGACGGGGCAGCCCCAGCATTTT. Protein: CASSYSRGTGQPQHF.

The gene calls are TRBV7-3 and TRBJ2-1; tentative D call: TRBD2 (6 bases). CDR3 size: 12 residues. Germline CDR1 reads SGHTA; CDR2 reads FQGTGA. V was pared by 7 bases and J by 7 bases, with 11 bases between. CDR3 nucleotides: TGTGCCAGCACCACCCGGGGGAATGAGCAGTTCTTC. Encoded protein: CASTTRGNEQFF.

The chain employs TRBV27 and TRBJ1-2; a weak D match, TRBD1 (6 bases). Between the trimmed V and J ends, which lost 2 bases and 2 bases, there was a span of 18 bases. From germline, CDR1 is MNHEY and CDR2 SMNVEV (reference sequence). The CDR3 extends over 17 amino acids. The CDR3 nucleotides are TGTGCCAGCAGTTTACGCCCTAACTCACAGGGAAACTATGGCTACACCTTC. Translated, it gives CASSLRPNSQGNYGYTF.

The V gene is TRBV15, the J gene TRBJ2-5, with D uncertain. Per the germline V gene, CDR1 is LNHNV and CDR2 is YYDKDF (reference sequence). The ends were cut back, 5 bases at V and 1 base at J, with 11 bases in the middle. The CDR3 is 14 amino acids. DNA of the CDR3: TGTGCCACCAGCGGGGTTTTGGGCCAAGAGACCCAGTACTTC. This translates into CATSGVLGQETQYF.

The genes are TRBV11-3 and TRBJ1-1; unclear D gene. The V end was cut by 4 bases, the J end by 11 bases, with 17 bases between. CDR3 size: 13 residues. Germline loops: CDR1 SGHNT, CDR2 YENEEA. As DNA, the CDR3 is TGTGCCAGCAGCTCCGTGGGGTCCCTGGCGGCTTTCTTT. Residues: CASSSVGSLAAFF.

The chain carries TRBV7-9 and TRBJ2-3; 8 bases match TRBD2. The CDR3 runs 13 residues. Germline V gene data show CDR1 as SEHNR and CDR2 as FQNEAQ (reference sequence). Germline trimming cut 6 bases from V and 6 bases from J; bases unmatched to any gene: 5. CDR3 region: CASSRGLADTQYF. In nucleotides, the CDR3 is TGTGCCAGCAGTCGAGGACTAGCTGATACGCAGTATTTT. Using reference TRBV7-9 and TRBJ2-3 for the parts outside the CDR3, the full variable domain is DTGVSQNPRHKITKRGQNVTFRCDPISEHNRLYWYRQTLGQGPEFLTYFQNEAQLEKSRLLSDRFSAERPKGSFSTLEIQRTEQGDSAMYLCASSRGLADTQYFGPGTRLTVL.

This chain uses TRBV30 with TRBJ1-6; 9 nucleotides agree with TRBD1. The CDR3 has 13 amino acids. In germline, CDR1 is GTSNPN, CDR2 SVGIG (reference sequence). The J segment lost 7 bases and the V segment lost 5 bases, leaving 3 bases of the junction unmatched. The CDR3 protein is CAWGGQGNSPLHF. The CDR3 bases are TGTGCCTGGGGGGGACAGGGAAATTCACCCCTCCACTTT.

The rearrangement uses TRBV6-5 and TRBJ1-1; 7 positions agree with TRBD1. The CDR3 covers 12 residues. CDR1 and CDR2 (germline): MNHEY, SVGAGI. J gave up 5 bases and V 6 bases, and 3 bases lay outside the gene matches. This chain's CDR3 is CASRSTGTEAFF. The CDR3 bases are TGTGCCAGCAGGTCGACAGGGACTGAAGCTTTCTTT.